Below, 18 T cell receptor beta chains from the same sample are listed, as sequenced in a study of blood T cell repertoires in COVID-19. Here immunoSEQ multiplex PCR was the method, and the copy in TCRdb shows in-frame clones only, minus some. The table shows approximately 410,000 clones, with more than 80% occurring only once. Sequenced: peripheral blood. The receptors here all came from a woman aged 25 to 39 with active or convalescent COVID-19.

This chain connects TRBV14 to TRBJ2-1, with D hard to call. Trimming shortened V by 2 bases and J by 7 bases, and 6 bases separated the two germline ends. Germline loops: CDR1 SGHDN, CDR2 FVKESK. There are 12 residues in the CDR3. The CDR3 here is CASSQNWNEQFF. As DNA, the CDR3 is TGTGCCAGCAGCCAAAACTGGAATGAGCAGTTCTTC. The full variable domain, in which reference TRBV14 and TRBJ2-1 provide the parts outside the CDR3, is EAGVTQFPSHSVIEKGQTVTLRCDPISGHDNLYWYRRVMGKEIKFLLHFVKESKQDESGMPNNRFLAERTGGTYSTLKVQPAELEDSGVYFCASSQNWNEQFFGPGTRLTVL.

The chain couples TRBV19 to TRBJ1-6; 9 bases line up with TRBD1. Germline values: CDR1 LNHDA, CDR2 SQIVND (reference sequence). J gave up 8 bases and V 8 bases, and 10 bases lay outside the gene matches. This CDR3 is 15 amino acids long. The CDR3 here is CASQVFGQGHSPLHF. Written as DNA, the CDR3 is TGTGCCAGTCAAGTATTTGGACAGGGGCATTCACCCCTCCACTTT.

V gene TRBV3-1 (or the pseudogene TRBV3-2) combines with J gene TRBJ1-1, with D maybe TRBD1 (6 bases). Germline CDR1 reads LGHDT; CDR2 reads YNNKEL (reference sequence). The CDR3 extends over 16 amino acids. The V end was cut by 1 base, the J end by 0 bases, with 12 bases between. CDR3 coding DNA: TGTGCCAGCAGCCAAGCCCGGACAGCCATGAACACTGAAGCTTTCTTT. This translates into CASSQARTAMNTEAFF.

The CDR3 nucleotides are TGTGCCAGCAGTTTCGGGACAGAACCCTATGGCTACACCTTC. Protein sequence: CASSFGTEPYGYTF. The gene calls are TRBV27 and TRBJ1-2, with TRBD1 matching over 7 bases. From germline, CDR1 is MNHEY and CDR2 SMNVEV (reference sequence). V lost 3 bases and J lost 4; bases outside the gene matches: 5. The CDR3 extends over 14 amino acids.

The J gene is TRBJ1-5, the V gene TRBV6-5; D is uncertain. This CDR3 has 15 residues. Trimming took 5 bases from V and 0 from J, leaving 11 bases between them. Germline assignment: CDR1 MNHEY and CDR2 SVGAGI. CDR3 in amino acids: CASSKYRDSNQPQHF. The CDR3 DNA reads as TGTGCCAGCAGTAAGTACAGAGATAGCAATCAGCCCCAGCATTTT.

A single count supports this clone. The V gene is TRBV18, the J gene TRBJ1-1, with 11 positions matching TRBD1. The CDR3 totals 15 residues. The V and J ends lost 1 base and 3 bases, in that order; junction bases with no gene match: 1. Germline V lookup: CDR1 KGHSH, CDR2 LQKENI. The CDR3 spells CASSPRGQGDTEAFF. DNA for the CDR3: TGTGCCAGCTCACCACGGGGACAGGGGGACACTGAAGCTTTCTTT.

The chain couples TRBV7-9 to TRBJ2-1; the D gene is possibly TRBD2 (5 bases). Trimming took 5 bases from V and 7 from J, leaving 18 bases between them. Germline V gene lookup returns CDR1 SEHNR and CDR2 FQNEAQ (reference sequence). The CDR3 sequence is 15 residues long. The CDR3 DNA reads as TGTGCCAGCAGCGTTAGCGTAGATCCGGGTAATGAGCAGTTCTTC. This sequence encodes CASSVSVDPGNEQFF.

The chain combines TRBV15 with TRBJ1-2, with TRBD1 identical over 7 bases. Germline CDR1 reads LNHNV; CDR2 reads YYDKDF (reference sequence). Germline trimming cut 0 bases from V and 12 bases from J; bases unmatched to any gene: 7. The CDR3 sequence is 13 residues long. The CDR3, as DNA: TGTGCCACCAGCAGAGATATAGAGGGGGCCCACACCTTC. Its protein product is CATSRDIEGAHTF. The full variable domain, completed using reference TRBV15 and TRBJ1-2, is DAMVIQNPRYQVTQFGKPVTLSCSQTLNHNVMYWYQQKSSQAPKLLFHYYDKDFNNEADTPDNFQSRRPNTSFCFLDIRSPGLGDTAMYLCATSRDIEGAHTFGSGTRLTVV.

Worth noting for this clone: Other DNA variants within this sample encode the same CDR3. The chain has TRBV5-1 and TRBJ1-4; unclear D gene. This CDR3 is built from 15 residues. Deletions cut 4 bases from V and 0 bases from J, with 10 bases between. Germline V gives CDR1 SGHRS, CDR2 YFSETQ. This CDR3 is CASSPRTATNEKLFF. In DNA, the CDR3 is TGCGCCAGCAGCCCCCGGACTGCAACTAATGAAAAACTGTTTTTT. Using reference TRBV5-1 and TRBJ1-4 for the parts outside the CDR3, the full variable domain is KAGVTQTPRYLIKTRGQQVTLSCSPISGHRSVSWYQQTPGQGLQFLFEYFSETQRNKGNFPGRFSGRQFSNSRSEMNVSTLELGDSALYLCASSPRTATNEKLFFGSGTQLSVL.

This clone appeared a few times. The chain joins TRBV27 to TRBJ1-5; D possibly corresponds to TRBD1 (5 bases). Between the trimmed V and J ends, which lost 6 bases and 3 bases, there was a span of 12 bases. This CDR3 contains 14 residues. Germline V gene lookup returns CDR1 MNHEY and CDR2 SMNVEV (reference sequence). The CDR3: CASSPRGYNQPQHF. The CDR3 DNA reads TGTGCCAGCAGCCCAAGGGGTTACAATCAGCCCCAGCATTTT.

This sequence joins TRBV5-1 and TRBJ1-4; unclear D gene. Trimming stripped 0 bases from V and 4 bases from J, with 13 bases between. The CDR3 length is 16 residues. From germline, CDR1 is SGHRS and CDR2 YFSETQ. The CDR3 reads CASSLALAEGNEKLFF. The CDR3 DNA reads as TGCGCCAGCAGCTTGGCTCTGGCGGAAGGTAATGAAAAACTGTTTTTT.

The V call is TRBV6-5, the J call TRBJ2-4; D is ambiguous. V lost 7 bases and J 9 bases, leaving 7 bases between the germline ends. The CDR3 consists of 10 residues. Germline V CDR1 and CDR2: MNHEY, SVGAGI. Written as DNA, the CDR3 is TGTGCCAGCACCACCAGCATTCAGTACTTC. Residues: CASTTSIQYF.

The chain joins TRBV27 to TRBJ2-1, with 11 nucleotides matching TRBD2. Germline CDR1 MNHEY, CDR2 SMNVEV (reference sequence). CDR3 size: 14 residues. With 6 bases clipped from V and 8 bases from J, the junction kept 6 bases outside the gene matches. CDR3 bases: TGTGCCAGCAGCCCACTAGCGGGAGCCGATGAGCAGTTCTTC. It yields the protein CASSPLAGADEQFF.

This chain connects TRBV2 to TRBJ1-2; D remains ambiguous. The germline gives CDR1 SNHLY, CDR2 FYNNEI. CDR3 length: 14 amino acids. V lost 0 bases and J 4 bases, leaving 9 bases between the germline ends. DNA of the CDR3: TGTGCCAGCAGTGAAGCCATTGGGCTCTATGGCTACACCTTC. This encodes CASSEAIGLYGYTF. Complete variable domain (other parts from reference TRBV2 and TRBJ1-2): EPEVTQTPSHQVTQMGQEVILRCVPISNHLYFYWYRQILGQKVEFLVSFYNNEISEKSEIFDDQFSVERPDGSNFTLKIRSTKLEDSAMYFCASSEAIGLYGYTFGSGTRLTVV.

CDR3 residues: CASSPNGDSYNEQFF. In DNA, the CDR3 is TGTGCCAGCAGCCCTAACGGGGACAGTTACAATGAGCAGTTCTTC. The rearrangement joins TRBV11-2 to TRBJ2-1; 7 bases line up with TRBD1. V shed 5 bases, J shed 4 bases, and the junction held 8 bases outside the gene matches. The CDR3 has 15 amino acids. Germline lookup yields CDR1 SGHAT and CDR2 FQNNGV.

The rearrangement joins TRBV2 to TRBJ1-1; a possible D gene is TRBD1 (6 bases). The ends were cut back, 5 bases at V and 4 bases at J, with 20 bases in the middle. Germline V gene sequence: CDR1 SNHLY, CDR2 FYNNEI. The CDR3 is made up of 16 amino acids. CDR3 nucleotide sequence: TGTGCCAGCAGTCCTCGACTTGGGGGCAACGGCACTGAAGCTTTCTTT. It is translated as CASSPRLGGNGTEAFF.

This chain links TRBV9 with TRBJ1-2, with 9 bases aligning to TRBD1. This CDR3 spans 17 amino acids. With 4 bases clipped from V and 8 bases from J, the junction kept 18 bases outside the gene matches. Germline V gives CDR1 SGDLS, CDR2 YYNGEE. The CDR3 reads CASSSSGTGIGAWGYTF. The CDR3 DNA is TGTGCCAGCAGCTCCTCCGGGACAGGGATTGGGGCCTGGGGCTACACCTTC.

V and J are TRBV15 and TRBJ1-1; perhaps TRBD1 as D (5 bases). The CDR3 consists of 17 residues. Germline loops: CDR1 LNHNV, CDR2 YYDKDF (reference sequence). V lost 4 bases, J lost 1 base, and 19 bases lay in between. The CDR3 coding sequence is TGTGCCACCAGCACAAGAGGCAGGGTGAATGCGAACACTGAAGCTTTCTTT. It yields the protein CATSTRGRVNANTEAFF.